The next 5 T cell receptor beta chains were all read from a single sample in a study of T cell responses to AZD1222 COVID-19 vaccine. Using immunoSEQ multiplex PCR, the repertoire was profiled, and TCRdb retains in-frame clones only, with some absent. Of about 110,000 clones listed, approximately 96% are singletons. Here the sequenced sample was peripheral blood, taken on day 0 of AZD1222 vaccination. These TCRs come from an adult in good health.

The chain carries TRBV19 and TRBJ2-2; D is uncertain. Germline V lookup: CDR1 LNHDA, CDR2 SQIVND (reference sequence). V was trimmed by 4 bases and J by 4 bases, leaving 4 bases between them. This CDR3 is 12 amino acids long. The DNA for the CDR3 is TGTGCCAGTAGTACAATCACCGGGGAGCTGTTTTTT. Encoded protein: CASSTITGELFF.

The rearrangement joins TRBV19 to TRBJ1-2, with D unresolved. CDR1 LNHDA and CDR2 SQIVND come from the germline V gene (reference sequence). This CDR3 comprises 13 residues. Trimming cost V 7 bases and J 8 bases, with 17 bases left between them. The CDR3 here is CASNLAVGGGYTF. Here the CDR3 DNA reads TGTGCCAGTAACCTAGCGGTCGGAGGAGGCTACACCTTC.

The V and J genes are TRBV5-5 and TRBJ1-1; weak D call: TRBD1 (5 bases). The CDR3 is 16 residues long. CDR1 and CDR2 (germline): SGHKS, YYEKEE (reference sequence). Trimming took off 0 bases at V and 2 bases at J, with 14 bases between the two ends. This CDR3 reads CASSLGWWGRNTEAFF. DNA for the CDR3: TGTGCCAGCAGCTTGGGCTGGTGGGGCAGAAACACTGAAGCTTTCTTT. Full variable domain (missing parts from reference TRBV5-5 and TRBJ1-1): DAGVTQSPTHLIKTRGQQVTLRCSPISGHKSVSWYQQVLGQGPQFIFQYYEKEERGRGNFPDRFSARQFPNYSSELNVNALLLGDSALYLCASSLGWWGRNTEAFFGQGTRLTVV.

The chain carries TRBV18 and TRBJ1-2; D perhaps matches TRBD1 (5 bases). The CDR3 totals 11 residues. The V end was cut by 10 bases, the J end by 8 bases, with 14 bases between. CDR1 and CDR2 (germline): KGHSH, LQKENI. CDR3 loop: CATRDVGGYTF. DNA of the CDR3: TGTGCCACCCGGGACGTGGGGGGCTACACCTTC.

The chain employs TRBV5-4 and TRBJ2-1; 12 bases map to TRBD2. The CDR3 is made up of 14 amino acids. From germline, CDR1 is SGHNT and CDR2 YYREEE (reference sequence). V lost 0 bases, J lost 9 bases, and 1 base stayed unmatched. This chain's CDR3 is CASSLVTSGGEQFF. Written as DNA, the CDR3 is TGTGCCAGCAGCTTGGTGACTAGCGGGGGTGAGCAGTTCTTC.